This TCR beta chain was found in a study of cytomegalovirus exposure and HLA in healthy donors. Study outcomes and limitations: In vitro, a few CMV-associated chains proved specific for CMV antigens.

Primers: 60 Vbeta forward and 13 Jbeta reverse. Libraries were prepared by immunoSEQ multiplex PCR; TCRdb keeps only in-frame clonotypes and omits some of them. This table has roughly 100,000 clones, around 80% appearing once. Germline CDR1 SGDLS, CDR2 YYNGEE. The V segment lost 2 bases and the J segment 3 bases; nucleotides outside the gene matches: 4. This CDR3 contains 16 residues. On this clone itself: Its antigen is not identified.

Sequencing was carried out using PBMCs. The clonotype was recovered from a woman aged 40 to 55 in good health and CMV-seronegative. The chain combines TRBV9 with TRBJ2-5, with 13 bases fitting TRBD2. The CDR3 sequence is CASSVGTSGAEETQYF. The CDR3 coding sequence is TGTGCCAGCAGCGTTGGGACTAGCGGGGCAGAAGAGACCCAGTACTTC.